These 8 T cell receptor beta chains originate from one sample sequenced in a study of T cells after somatic rescue of genetic block. Data came from immunoSEQ multiplex PCR; TCRdb stores just in-frame clones and leaves some out. The table lists 70,000 or so clones, approximately 90% of them singletons. The specimen sequenced was peripheral blood mononuclear cells (PBMCs). The receptors were gathered from a man aged 40-55 years.

The rearrangement uses TRBV11-2 and TRBJ1-2; D is unresolved. V gave up 6 bases and J gave up 6 bases, with 17 bases separating them. This CDR3 is built from 14 residues. Per the germline V gene, CDR1 is SGHAT and CDR2 is FQNNGV. Written as DNA, the CDR3 is TGTGCCAGCAGTTCCTGGACGACTTTGAATGGCTACACCTTC. Protein: CASSSWTTLNGYTF.

This sequence joins TRBV19 and TRBJ2-5; 9 bases are a match to TRBD2. Germline CDR1 and CDR2: LNHDA and SQIVND (reference sequence). Trimming cost V 8 bases and J 5 bases; bases outside gene matches: 15. The CDR3 is 16 amino acids. The CDR3 spells CASGIVAGGPSETQYF. The CDR3 DNA reads as TGTGCCAGTGGGATCGTGGCGGGAGGGCCCTCGGAGACCCAGTACTTC.

The V call is TRBV5-6, the J call TRBJ2-2; 7 bases are a match to TRBD1. Looked up from germline, CDR1 is SGHDT and CDR2 is YYEEEE. The CDR3 is made up of 15 amino acids. J lost 3 bases, V lost 4 bases, and 6 bases had no gene match. The CDR3 sequence: CASSPSTGDTGELFF. As DNA, the CDR3 is TGTGCCAGCAGCCCGAGCACAGGGGACACCGGGGAGCTGTTTTTT. Variable domain in full (rest from reference TRBV5-6 and TRBJ2-2): DAGVTQSPTHLIKTRGQQVTLRCSPKSGHDTVSWYQQALGQGPQFIFQYYEEEERQRGNFPDRFSGHQFPNYSSELNVNALLLGDSALYLCASSPSTGDTGELFFGEGSRLTVL.

This chain uses TRBV6-6 with TRBJ2-7, with no clear D. The CDR3 contains 13 residues. Germline loops: CDR1 MNHNY, CDR2 SVGAGI (reference sequence). Trimming left V 3 bases short and J 0 bases short, with 6 bases between. CDR3 in amino acids: CASSYRISYEQYF. In DNA form, the CDR3 reads TGTGCCAGCAGTTATCGGATCTCCTACGAGCAGTACTTC.

The chain combines TRBV7-9 with TRBJ2-7, with 10 bases aligning to TRBD1. The CDR3 contains 17 residues. Germline lookup yields CDR1 SEHNR and CDR2 FQNEAQ (reference sequence). After removal of 5 bases from V and 0 bases from J, the junction contained 10 bases not matched to a gene. CDR3 region: CASSPDKRQGASYEQYF. CDR3 DNA: TGTGCCAGCAGCCCCGACAAGAGACAGGGGGCCTCCTACGAGCAGTACTTC.

V usage is TRBV4-3 and J usage is TRBJ2-7; 14 nucleotides align to TRBD2. The germline V gene encodes CDR1 LGHNA and CDR2 YSLEER. The V segment lost 1 base and the J segment 4 bases; nucleotides outside the gene matches: 0. The CDR3 totals 15 residues. The CDR3 coding sequence is TGCGCCAGCAGCCAAGGGACTAGCGGGAGGTACGAGCAGTACTTC. It translates to CASSQGTSGRYEQYF.

The rearrangement links TRBV6-5 to TRBJ1-2; D may be TRBD1 (5 bases). The germline V gene encodes CDR1 MNHEY and CDR2 SVGAGI. V was clipped by 8 bases and J by 5 bases, with 18 bases between them. This CDR3 has 14 amino acids. The CDR3 DNA reads TGTGCCAGCCAAGGGACTGGGGGTGTATATGGCTACACCTTC. Translation gives CASQGTGGVYGYTF.

This chain uses TRBV5-1 with TRBJ1-1; D not certain. Germline V gene sequence: CDR1 SGHRS, CDR2 YFSETQ. The CDR3 sequence is 14 residues long. The V gene lost 4 bases and the J gene lost 1 base, with 11 bases spanning the gap. The CDR3 DNA is TGCGCCAGCAGCCCCGGAGGCAGGAACACTGAAGCTTTCTTT. Translated: CASSPGGRNTEAFF.